This T cell receptor (beta chain) was profiled in a study of cytomegalovirus exposure and HLA in healthy donors. Study-level findings and limits: Researchers reported in a later analysis that common viral pathogens appeared linked to several top clusters. One cluster of highly shared sequence variants probably arose as a sequencing artifact. A later analysis linked a missense variant in DCLRE1C to the trimming of TCR beta V and J genes. Immune exposure was documented only through CMV serostatus.

As concerns this clone: Antigen specificity is unknown.

The primer mix had 60 Vbeta and 13 Jbeta primers. Libraries were prepared by immunoSEQ multiplex PCR; TCRdb keeps only in-frame clonotypes and omits some of them. The table records 100,000 to 150,000 clones, about 72% of them present only once. Trimming stripped 4 bases from V and 0 bases from J, with 13 bases between. Germline values: CDR1 LNHDA, CDR2 SQIVND (reference sequence). CDR3 length equals 16 residues. This clonotype was obtained from a female donor in good health and CMV-seronegative. The chain links TRBV19 to TRBJ2-1, with D unresolved. The source material was PBMCs. CDR3 DNA sequence: TGTGCCAGTAGTAGAACGCAGGAAAGCTCCTACAATGAGCAGTTCTTC. Its protein product is CASSRTQESSYNEQFF.